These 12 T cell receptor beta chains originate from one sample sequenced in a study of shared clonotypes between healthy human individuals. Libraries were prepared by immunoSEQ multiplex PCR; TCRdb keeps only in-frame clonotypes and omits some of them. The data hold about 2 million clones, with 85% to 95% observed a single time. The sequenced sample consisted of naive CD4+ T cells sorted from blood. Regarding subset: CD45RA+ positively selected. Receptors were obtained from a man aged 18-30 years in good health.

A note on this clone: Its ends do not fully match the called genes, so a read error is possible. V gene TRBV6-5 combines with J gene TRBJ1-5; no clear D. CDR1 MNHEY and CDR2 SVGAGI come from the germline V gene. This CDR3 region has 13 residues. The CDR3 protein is CASSNSLHRPQHF. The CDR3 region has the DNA TGTGCCAGCAGTAACTCGCTCCATCGGCCCCAGCATTTT.

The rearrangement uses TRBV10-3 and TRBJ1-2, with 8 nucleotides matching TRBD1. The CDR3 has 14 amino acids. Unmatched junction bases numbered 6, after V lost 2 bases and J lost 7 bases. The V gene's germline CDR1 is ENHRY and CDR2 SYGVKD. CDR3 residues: CAISERTGSGGYTF. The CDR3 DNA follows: TGTGCCATCAGTGAGCGGACAGGGTCGGGTGGCTACACCTTC.

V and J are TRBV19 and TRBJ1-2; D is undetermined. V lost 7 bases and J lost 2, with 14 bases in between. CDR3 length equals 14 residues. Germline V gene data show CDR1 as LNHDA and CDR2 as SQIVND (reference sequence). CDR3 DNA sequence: TGTGCCAGTACCGACCGGCAGATGAACTATGGCTACACCTTC. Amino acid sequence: CASTDRQMNYGYTF. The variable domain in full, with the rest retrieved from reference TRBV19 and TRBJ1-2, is DGGITQSPKYLFRKEGQNVTLSCEQNLNHDAMYWYRQDPGQGLRLIYYSQIVNDFQKGDIAEGYSVSREKKESFPLTVTSAQKNPTAFYLCASTDRQMNYGYTFGSGTRLTVV.

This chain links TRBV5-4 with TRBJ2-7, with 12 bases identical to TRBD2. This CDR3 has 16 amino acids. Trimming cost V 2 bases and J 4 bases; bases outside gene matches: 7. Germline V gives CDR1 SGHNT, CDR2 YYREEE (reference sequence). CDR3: CASSLQRTSGAYEQYF. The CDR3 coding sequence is TGTGCCAGCAGCTTACAGAGGACTAGCGGGGCGTACGAGCAGTACTTC.

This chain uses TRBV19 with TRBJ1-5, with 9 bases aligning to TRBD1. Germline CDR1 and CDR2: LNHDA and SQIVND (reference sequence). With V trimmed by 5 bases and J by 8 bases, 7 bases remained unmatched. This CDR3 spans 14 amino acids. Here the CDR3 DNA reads TGTGCCAGTAGTTCATTACAGGGGGCAGAGCCCCAGCATTTT. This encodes CASSSLQGAEPQHF.

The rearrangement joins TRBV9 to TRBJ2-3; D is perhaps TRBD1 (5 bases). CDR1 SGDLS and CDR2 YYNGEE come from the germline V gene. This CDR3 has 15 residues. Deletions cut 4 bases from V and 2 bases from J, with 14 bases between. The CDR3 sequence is CASSSFGALTDTQYF. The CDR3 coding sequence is TGTGCCAGCAGCTCATTTGGGGCACTCACAGATACGCAGTATTTT.

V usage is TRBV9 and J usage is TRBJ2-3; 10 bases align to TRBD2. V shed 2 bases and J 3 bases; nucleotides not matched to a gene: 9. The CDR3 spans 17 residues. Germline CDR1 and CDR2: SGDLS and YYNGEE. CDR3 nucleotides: TGTGCCAGCAGCGTGGGGACTAGCGCCAACCCAACAGATACGCAGTATTTT. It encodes CASSVGTSANPTDTQYF.

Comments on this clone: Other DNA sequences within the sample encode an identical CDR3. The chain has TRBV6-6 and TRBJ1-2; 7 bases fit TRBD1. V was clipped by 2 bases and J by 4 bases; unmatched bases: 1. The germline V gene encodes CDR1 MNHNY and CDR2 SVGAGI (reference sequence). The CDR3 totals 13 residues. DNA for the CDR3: TGTGCCAGCAGTTACGGACAGGCCTATGGCTACACCTTC. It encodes CASSYGQAYGYTF.

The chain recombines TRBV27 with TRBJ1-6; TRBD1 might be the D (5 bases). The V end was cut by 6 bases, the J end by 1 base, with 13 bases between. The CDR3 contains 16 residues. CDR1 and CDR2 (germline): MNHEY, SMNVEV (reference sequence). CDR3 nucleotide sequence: TGTGCCAGCAGACTCGCAGGGCTATCCTATAATTCACCCCTCCACTTT. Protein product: CASRLAGLSYNSPLHF.

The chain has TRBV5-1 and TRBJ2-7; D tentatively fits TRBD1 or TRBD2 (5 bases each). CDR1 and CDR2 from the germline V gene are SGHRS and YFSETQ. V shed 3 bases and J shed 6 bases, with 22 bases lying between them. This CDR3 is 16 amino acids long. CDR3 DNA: TGCGCCAGCAGCTCAGGGCCGAGAGGGGATGGGAGCGAGCAGTACTTC. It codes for CASSSGPRGDGSEQYF.

The CDR3 is CASSHIDPNTEAFF. CDR3 nucleotide sequence: TGTGCCAGCAGTCACATAGACCCGAACACTGAAGCTTTCTTT. The chain couples TRBV6-1 to TRBJ1-1; no definite D call. The germline V gene encodes CDR1 MNHNS and CDR2 SASEGT. The CDR3 has 14 residues. V was pared by 5 bases and J by 1 base, with 11 bases between.

CDR3 amino acids: CASSLGGRIDNEQFF. The CDR3 DNA is TGTGCCAGCAGTTTGGGCGGGAGAATCGACAATGAGCAGTTCTTC. The J gene is TRBJ2-1, the V gene TRBV27; 7 nucleotides align to TRBD2. With V trimmed by 3 bases and J by 5 bases, 7 bases remained unmatched. Germline CDR1 reads MNHEY; CDR2 reads SMNVEV (reference sequence). The CDR3 contains 15 residues.